The entry below describes one T cell receptor (beta chain). The antigen is unknown. Measured with immunoSEQ multiplex PCR; TCRdb has only the in-frame clones, and not every one. The profile shows 60,000 to 75,000 clones, around 74% of them singletons. The data are from a study of a mutant IDH1 vaccine in newly diagnosed glioma. Study-level information: Sex distribution of treated patients was about 62% male and roughly 38% female; mean age was around 40 years. Pretreatment consisted of radiotherapy, temozolomide, or both, with most receiving both.

There are 13 residues in the CDR3. Germline values: CDR1 LNHDA, CDR2 SQIVND (reference sequence). The ends were cut back, 5 bases at V and 1 base at J, with 8 bases in the middle. Study-wide results and caveats: Pseudoprogression apparently tracked independently of changes in top peripheral T cell clonotypes. There were vaccine-induced immune responses in about 92% of the patients.

The time point was: baseline, week 1 (first vaccination visit). This sample's treatment: pre-vaccination baseline after standard-of-care therapy. The sample consisted of PBMCs, taken from a glioma patient treated with radiotherapy, temozolomide or both. The rearrangement links TRBV19 to TRBJ2-5; the D gene is possibly TRBD1 (6 bases). This receptor was obtained from a man over 45 with glioma. The CDR3 reads CASSVGAQETQYF. The DNA for the CDR3 is TGTGCCAGTAGTGTGGGGGCCCAAGAGACCCAGTACTTC.